This T cell receptor (beta chain) was recovered during a study of beta chain features in type 1 diabetes. Study-level findings and limits: Shortening of TCRB CDR3s, moderate but significant, appeared in all four CD4+ subsets of Type 1 diabetes patients. Patients' naive, central memory and Treg TCRB repertoires seemed closer to one another than those of healthy donors.

Of the isolated RNA, all was reverse transcribed, and so the sequenced material was expressed TCRB transcripts. Reads from naive, central memory and regulatory T cell samples averaged about 3.8 million. Method: immunoSEQ multiplex PCR; TCRdb's copy keeps in-frame clones and lacks some. Altogether approximately 730,000 clones are present, around an eighth being singletons, with the ten largest covering 0.02% to 0.025%. In regard to this clone: Its target is unknown.

V trimming: 6 bases; J trimming: 4 bases; junction bases outside the gene matches: 13. There are 17 residues in the CDR3. In germline, CDR1 is SQVTM, CDR2 ANQGSEA. Source material: naive CD4+ T cells from blood. The clonotype was recovered from a man younger than 35 with type 1 diabetes. This chain links TRBV29-1 with TRBJ2-1; 12 nucleotides agree with TRBD1. CDR3 protein: CSVSGTGGPAKYNEQFF. As DNA, the CDR3 is TGCAGCGTGTCCGGGACAGGGGGCCCCGCGAAATACAATGAGCAGTTCTTC.